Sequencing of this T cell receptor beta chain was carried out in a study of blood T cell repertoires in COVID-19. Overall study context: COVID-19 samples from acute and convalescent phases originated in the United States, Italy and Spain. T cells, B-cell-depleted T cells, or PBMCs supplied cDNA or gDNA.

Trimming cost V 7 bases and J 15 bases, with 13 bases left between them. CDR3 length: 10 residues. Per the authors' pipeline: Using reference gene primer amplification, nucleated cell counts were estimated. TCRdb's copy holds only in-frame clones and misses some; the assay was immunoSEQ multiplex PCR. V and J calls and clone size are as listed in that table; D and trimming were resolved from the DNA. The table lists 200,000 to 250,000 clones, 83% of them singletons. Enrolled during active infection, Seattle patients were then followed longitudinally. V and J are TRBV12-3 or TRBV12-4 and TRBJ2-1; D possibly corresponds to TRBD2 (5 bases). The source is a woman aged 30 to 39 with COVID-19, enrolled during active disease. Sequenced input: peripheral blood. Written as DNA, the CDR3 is TGTGCCAGCATAGGACTCCCGGGGTTCTTC. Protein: CASIGLPGFF.